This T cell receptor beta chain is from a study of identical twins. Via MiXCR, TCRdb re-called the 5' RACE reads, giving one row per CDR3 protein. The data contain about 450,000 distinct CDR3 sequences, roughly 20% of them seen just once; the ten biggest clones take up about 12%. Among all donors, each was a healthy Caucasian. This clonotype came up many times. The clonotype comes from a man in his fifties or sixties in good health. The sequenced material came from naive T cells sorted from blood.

The CDR3 protein is CASSLGQEVNYGYTF. CDR3 bases: TGTGCCAGCAGTTTAGGGCAGGAAGTTAACTATGGCTACACCTTC. The chain combines TRBV28 with TRBJ1-2; D not resolved. Trimming removed 2 bases at V and 1 base at J, with 11 bases between. The V gene's germline CDR1 is MDHEN and CDR2 SYDVKM. There are 15 residues in the CDR3.